This paragraph covers one T cell receptor (beta chain) sequence. Its matching antigen is unknown. The data are from a study of early T cells in non-severe SARS-CoV-2 infection. Study-level points and caveats: The VDJdb matching leaned toward anti-spike CD8 responses and overlooked private and CD4 specificities.

Trimming took off 6 bases at V and 8 bases at J, with 13 bases between the two ends. Looked up from germline, CDR1 is DFQATT and CDR2 is SNEGSKA (reference sequence). This CDR3 has 11 amino acids. Unique molecular identifier tags were affixed to discrete cDNA molecules. Via MiXCR, TCRdb re-called the 5' RACE reads, giving one row per CDR3 protein. The table includes about 71,000 distinct CDR3 sequences, around 11% detected once. The sample consisted of whole blood, taken at baseline. The rearrangement joins TRBV20-1 to TRBJ1-2; D is unresolved. This sequence originates from an adult who was a healthcare worker with PCR-confirmed SARS-CoV-2 infection or an uninfected control (not recorded which). The CDR3 loop is CSAELSAGYTF. The CDR3 bases are TGCAGTGCGGAGTTGTCCGCCGGCTACACCTTC.